Listed below are T cell receptor beta chains from one sample, sequenced in a study of blood T cells in healthy people across ages. From the 5' RACE reads, TCRdb called clonotypes with MiXCR, one entry per CDR3 protein. The table lists around 1.7 million distinct CDR3 sequences, approximately 30% of them singletons. Material for sequencing was blood. Every receptor here comes from a woman aged 30 to 39 in good health. Each CDR3 is given with its conserved first and last residue. The D gene is left open where the match is weak. Clone size is given for some rows only: seen once, a few or many times, or a class if the clone is expanded.

TGCAGTGCGATCGGGACCGAGGGCGAGACCCAGTACTTC	CSAIGTEGETQYF	TRBJ2-5	NA	TRBV20-1	NA
TGTGCCAGCAGCTTGTTGGGCAGCTTCGCCACCTACGAGCAGTACTTC	CASSLLGSFATYEQYF	TRBJ2-7	NA	TRBV5-6	few
TGCAGCGTTAAAATCGGGACAGGGGGCTATTTTGAGCTGTTCTTC	CSVKIGTGGYFELFF	TRBJ2-1	TRBD1	TRBV29-1	few
TGCGCCAGCAGCTTGGAGCCCCGGCGAACTGAAGCTTTCTTT	CASSLEPRRTEAFF	TRBJ1-1	NA	TRBV5-1	NA
TGTGCCAGCAACGATTTAAAGTCCACAGATACGCAGTATTTT	CASNDLKSTDTQYF	TRBJ2-3	NA	TRBV7-8	few
TGTGCCAGCTCACCATACTCCAGCGGGGGGGGCACAGATACGCAGTATTTT	CASSPYSSGGGTDTQYF	TRBJ2-3	TRBD2	TRBV18	NA
TGTGCCAGCAGCCAAAACCTAGCTATACAAGAGACCCAGTACTTC	CASSQNLAIQETQYF	TRBJ2-5	NA	TRBV3-1	many
TGTGCCAGCAGCTCTGGAGGGGACTTTTATGACTACACCTTC	CASSSGGDFYDYTF	TRBJ1-2	NA	TRBV11-1	NA
TGCAGCGTTAACCGCGAGGGGACTGAAGCTTTCTTT	CSVNREGTEAFF	TRBJ1-1	NA	TRBV29-1	few
TGCGCCAGCAGCGGCCTAGCGGGGGTCGGAGAGACCCAGTACTTC	CASSGLAGVGETQYF	TRBJ2-5	TRBD2	TRBV4-1	few
TGCAGCGTCAAGGGACGGATGGGGGCCACTGAAGCTTTCTTT	CSVKGRMGATEAFF	TRBJ1-1	NA	TRBV29-1	many
TGCGCCAGCAGCGGGAACAGGGATCACGTCGTTTATGGCTACACCTTC	CASSGNRDHVVYGYTF	TRBJ1-2	NA	TRBV5-1	NA
TGTGCCAGCAGCTTATCGACTAGCGGCACCTACGAGCAGTACTTC	CASSLSTSGTYEQYF	TRBJ2-7	TRBD2	TRBV28	many
TGTGCCAGCAGCTTAAACCCCGGACTAGCGGGAATTGGTGAGCAGTTCTTC	CASSLNPGLAGIGEQFF	TRBJ2-1	TRBD2	TRBV7-3	few
TGTGCCAGCAGCTCCCAAGACAGGTACGAGCAGTACTTC	CASSSQDRYEQYF	TRBJ2-7	NA	TRBV5-5	many
TGTGCCAGCAGTTTTTATCAGGGTACTAGCACAGATACGCAGTATTTT	CASSFYQGTSTDTQYF	TRBJ2-3	NA	TRBV12-3/TRBV12-4	few
TGCGCCAGCAGCCAAGTGCCCCCTGAGTACGAGCAGTACTTC	CASSQVPPEYEQYF	TRBJ2-7	NA	TRBV4-1	few
TGTGCCAGCAGCCCCGGGACTAGCATCCCCGAGCAGTACTTC	CASSPGTSIPEQYF	TRBJ2-7	TRBD2	TRBV7-2	NA
TGTGCCACGACCGGGACACCCCTCAGAGGAGTCGAGCAGTACTTC	CATTGTPLRGVEQYF	TRBJ2-7	NA	TRBV28	many
TGTGCCAGCAGCCGAAATAGCGGGGCCAGTGGGGATGAGCAGTTCTTC	CASSRNSGASGDEQFF	TRBJ2-1	TRBD2	TRBV7-3	few
TGCAGCGTGGGGGAGGGCACCTTTACGCAGTATTTT	CSVGEGTFTQYF	TRBJ2-3	TRBD2	TRBV29-1	NA
TGTGCCATCAGTGAGACAAGACAGGGCCAAGAGACCCAGTACTTC	CAISETRQGQETQYF	TRBJ2-5	TRBD1	TRBV10-3	few
TGTGCCAGCAGGGGACAGGGCAAAAGCTCCTATAATTCACCCCTCCACTTT	CASRGQGKSSYNSPLHF	TRBJ1-6	TRBD1	TRBV6-6	few
TGCGCCAGCAGCTTGAGGATTAGCAGGGAGACCCAGTACTTC	CASSLRISRETQYF	TRBJ2-5	NA	TRBV5-1	NA
TGTGCCAGCCCCCTGGTGGGGCGCCATGAGCAGTTCTTC	CASPLVGRHEQFF	TRBJ2-1	NA	TRBV11-2	NA
TGCGCCAGCAGCCTACGCGACAGGGTCCTCCACTACAAGCAGTACTTC	CASSLRDRVLHYKQYF	TRBJ2-5	TRBD1	TRBV7-2	NA
TGTGCCAGCAGCCAAGGGGGGGGAGGTGATGAGCGGTTCTTC	CASSQGGGGDERFF	TRBJ2-1	TRBD2	TRBV3-1	NA
TGTGCCAGCAGCCCTGGGGGGGGCGAAACTCAGCCCCAGCATTTT	CASSPGGGETQPQHF	TRBJ1-5	NA	TRBV28	NA
TGTGCCAGCAGTGATCCTGGGGTCGAGCAGTACTTC	CASSDPGVEQYF	TRBJ2-7	NA	TRBV2	NA
TGCGCCAGCAGACCATCGACAGGACAAGAGACCCAGTACTTC	CASRPSTGQETQYF	TRBJ2-5	NA	TRBV5-1	few
TGTGCCAGCGGGTCCAGGTCCGAAGAGACCCAGTACTTC	CASGSRSEETQYF	TRBJ2-5	NA	TRBV2	few
TGTGCCAGCAGTACGGACGTCCTGATCTACGAGCAGTACTTC	CASSTDVLIYEQYF	TRBJ2-7	NA	TRBV28	NA
TGTGCCAGCAGCGGAGGACAGGGAACGCAGTATTTT	CASSGGQGTQYF	TRBJ2-3	TRBD1	TRBV12-3/TRBV12-4	few
TGTGCCACCAGCAGAGCTCCTAGCGGGGGTGAGACCCAGTACTTC	CATSRAPSGGETQYF	TRBJ2-5	TRBD2	TRBV15	many
TGTGCCAGCAGCCCAACCGTGGCGGCTAACACCGGGGAGCTGTTTTTT	CASSPTVAANTGELFF	TRBJ2-2	NA	TRBV11-2	NA
TGTGCCATCAGGGACAGTACCAACACTGAAGCTTTCTTT	CAIRDSTNTEAFF	TRBJ1-1	NA	TRBV10-3	NA
TGTGCCAGCAGCCAGGACCCCTTAGCGGGGGGGAAAGAGACCCAGTACTTC	CASSQDPLAGGKETQYF	TRBJ2-5	TRBD2	TRBV3-1	NA
TGCGCCAGCAGCTTGGGAGTGACGACCTACAATGAGCAGTTCTTC	CASSLGVTTYNEQFF	TRBJ2-1	NA	TRBV5-1	NA
TGTGCCAGCAGGCGCGGACAGAGCTCACCCCTCCACTTT	CASRRGQSSPLHF	TRBJ1-6	NA	TRBV12-3/TRBV12-4	NA
TGTGCCATCAGTGAGTCTTCGACCCTGGACGAGACCCAGTACTTC	CAISESSTLDETQYF	TRBJ2-5	NA	TRBV10-3	many
TGCGCCAGCGGCTCGGACTACATCTACAATGAGCAGTACTTC	CASGSDYIYNEQYF	TRBJ2-4	NA	TRBV5-1	NA
TGCGCCAGCCGCCGGGACGGAAGATACGAGCAGTACTTC	CASRRDGRYEQYF	TRBJ2-7	NA	TRBV5-1	many
TGTGCCACCAGTGATTTCCCCGAGGACAGTGAAGCTTTCTTT	CATSDFPEDSEAFF	TRBJ1-1	NA	TRBV24-1	NA
TGTGCCAGCAGCTTAGGGGGTATATACATTCAGTACTTC	CASSLGGIYIQYF	TRBJ2-4	NA	TRBV7-2	few
TGTGCCAGCAGCCTCGGGATATGGGTGTACAATGAGCAGTTCTTC	CASSLGIWVYNEQFF	TRBJ2-1	NA	TRBV7-9	NA
TGTGCCAGCAGTTTAGGTCTCGTCGGACTAGCGGGCTACAATGAGCAGTTCTTC	CASSLGLVGLAGYNEQFF	TRBJ2-1	TRBD2	TRBV12-3/TRBV12-4	NA
TGCAGCGTTGAAATGTTAGGGGGGCAGTACTTC	CSVEMLGGQYF	TRBJ2-5	NA	TRBV29-1	many
TGTGCCAGCAGCTTGATGGACAGGGACTACAATGAGCAGTTCTTC	CASSLMDRDYNEQFF	TRBJ2-1	TRBD1	TRBV7-2	NA
TGTGCCAGCAGCAGGGGGGGGGCCTCACAAGAGACCCAGTACTTC	CASSRGGASQETQYF	TRBJ2-5	NA	TRBV7-2	few
TGTGCCAGCACATCATTAAGCGTCTCCTACAATGAGCAGTTCTTC	CASTSLSVSYNEQFF	TRBJ2-1	NA	TRBV12-3/TRBV12-4	many
TGTGCCAGCAGCTTAGAATCTTATACGTCGGGAAAACTGTTTTTT	CASSLESYTSGKLFF	TRBJ1-4	NA	TRBV7-9	NA
TGTGCCAGTAACCGGGACCCTGGCATGGAGCAGTACTTC	CASNRDPGMEQYF	TRBJ2-7	NA	TRBV7-9	many
TGTGCCAGCAGTTTGGAGGGAGGGGGAGATACGCAGTATTTT	CASSLEGGGDTQYF	TRBJ2-3	NA	TRBV28	NA
TGTGCCAGGGCGAGGAGGAATTCACCCCTCCACTTT	CARARRNSPLHF	TRBJ1-6	NA	TRBV24-1	few